This passage covers 6 T cell receptor beta chains from one sample sequenced in a study of T cell responses to AZD1222 COVID-19 vaccine. The table came from immunoSEQ multiplex PCR; TCRdb's copy has only in-frame clones and leaves some out. The profile covers around 100,000 clones, with 85% to 90% appearing a single time and 8.4% taken by the ten largest. The sequencing here drew on peripheral blood, taken on day 0 of AZD1222 vaccination. These receptors all come from an adult in good health.

The chain links TRBV7-6 to TRBJ1-2, with a tentative D call TRBD1 (6 bases). The V end was cut by 5 bases, the J end by 0 bases, with 13 bases between. CDR1 SGHVS and CDR2 FNYEAQ come from the germline V gene. The length of the CDR3 is 15 residues. CDR3 bases: TGTGCCAGCAGCCACTCCGGGACATCTAACTATGGCTACACCTTC. This translates into CASSHSGTSNYGYTF.

V usage is TRBV6-2 or TRBV6-3 and J usage is TRBJ1-5; D is undetermined. Germline lookup yields CDR1 MNHEY and CDR2 SVGEGT. The V and J ends lost 0 bases and 4 bases respectively, with 10 bases between them. This CDR3 region has 15 residues. This CDR3 reads CASSYSLGRNQPQHF. Here the CDR3 DNA reads TGTGCCAGCAGTTACTCCCTCGGGAGAAATCAGCCCCAGCATTTT.

The chain employs TRBV10-3 and TRBJ1-4, with D tentatively TRBD1 (5 bases). CDR3 length: 16 residues. V was clipped by 0 bases and J by 7 bases, with 15 bases between them. CDR1 ENHRY and CDR2 SYGVKD come from the germline V gene. CDR3: CAISESGSRGGEKLFF. In nucleotides, the CDR3 is TGTGCCATCAGTGAGTCGGGGTCAAGGGGAGGTGAAAAACTGTTTTTT.

The chain uses TRBV25-1 and TRBJ1-2; 10 nucleotides match TRBD1. Per the germline V gene, CDR1 is MGHDK and CDR2 is SYGVNS. The CDR3 covers 16 residues. The junction had 9 bases not matched to a gene; V was cut back by 4 bases and J by 4 bases. The CDR3 here is CASSGPGQGFGYGYTF. DNA of the CDR3: TGTGCCAGCAGTGGGCCGGGACAGGGGTTCGGCTATGGCTACACCTTC.

The chain combines TRBV3-1 (or the pseudogene TRBV3-2) with TRBJ2-2, with TRBD2 matching 13 bases. The trim removed 0 bases at V and 8 bases at J, leaving 3 bases unmatched. From germline, CDR1 is LGHDT and CDR2 YNNKEL (reference sequence). The CDR3 loop spans 16 amino acids. The CDR3 bases are TGTGCCAGCAGCCAAGAGGTGGGACTAGCGGGAGGGGAGCTGTTTTTT. The encoded protein is CASSQEVGLAGGELFF.

V and J are TRBV6-5 and TRBJ1-6; TRBD1 might be the D (6 bases). Trimming stripped 0 bases from V and 6 bases from J, with 12 bases between. The CDR3 runs 16 residues. Germline V lookup: CDR1 MNHEY, CDR2 SVGAGI. The CDR3 DNA reads TGTGCCAGCAGTTACTCGGGGGGGCCTGGTAATTCACCCCTCCACTTT. Translated: CASSYSGGPGNSPLHF.